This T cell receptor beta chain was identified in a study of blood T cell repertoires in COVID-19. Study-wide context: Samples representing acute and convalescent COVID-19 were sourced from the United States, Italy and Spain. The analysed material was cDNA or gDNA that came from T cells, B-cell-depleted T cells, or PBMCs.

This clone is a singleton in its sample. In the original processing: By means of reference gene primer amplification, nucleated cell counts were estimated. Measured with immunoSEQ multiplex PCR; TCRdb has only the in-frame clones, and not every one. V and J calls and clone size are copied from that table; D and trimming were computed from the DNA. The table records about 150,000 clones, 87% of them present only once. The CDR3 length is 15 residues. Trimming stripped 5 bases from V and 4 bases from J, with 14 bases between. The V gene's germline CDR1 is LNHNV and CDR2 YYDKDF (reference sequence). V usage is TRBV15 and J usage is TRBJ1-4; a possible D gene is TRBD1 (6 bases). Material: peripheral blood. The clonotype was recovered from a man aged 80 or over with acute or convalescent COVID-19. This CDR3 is CATSPRQALNEKLFF. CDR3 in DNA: TGTGCCACCAGCCCGCGACAGGCGCTTAATGAAAAACTGTTTTTT.